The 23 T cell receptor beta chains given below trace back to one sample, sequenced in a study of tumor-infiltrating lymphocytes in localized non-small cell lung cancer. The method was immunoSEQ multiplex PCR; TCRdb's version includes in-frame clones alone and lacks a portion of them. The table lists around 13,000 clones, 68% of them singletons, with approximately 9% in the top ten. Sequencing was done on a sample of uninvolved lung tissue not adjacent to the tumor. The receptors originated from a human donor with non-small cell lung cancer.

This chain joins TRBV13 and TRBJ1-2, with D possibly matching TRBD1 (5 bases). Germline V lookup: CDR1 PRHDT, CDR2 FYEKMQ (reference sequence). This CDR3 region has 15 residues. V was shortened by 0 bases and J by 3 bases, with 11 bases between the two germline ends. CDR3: CASSLGLGRDYGYTF. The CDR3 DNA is TGTGCCAGCAGCTTAGGCCTCGGCAGGGACTATGGCTACACCTTC.

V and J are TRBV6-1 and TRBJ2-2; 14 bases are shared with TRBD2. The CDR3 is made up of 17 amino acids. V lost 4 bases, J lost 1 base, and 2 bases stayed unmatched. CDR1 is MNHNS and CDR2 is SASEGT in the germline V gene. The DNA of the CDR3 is TGTGCCAGCAGTGGACTAGCGGGAGGGAAGAACACCGGGGAGCTGTTTTTT. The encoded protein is CASSGLAGGKNTGELFF.

In nucleotides, the CDR3 is TGTGCCATCAGTCGGGGACTAGAAGAGACCCAGTACTTC. Translating it yields CAISRGLEETQYF. The chain joins TRBV10-3 to TRBJ2-5, with 8 bases that match TRBD2. Germline CDR1 and CDR2: ENHRY and SYGVKD. This CDR3 has 13 amino acids. V was pared by 5 bases and J by 3 bases, with 2 bases of the junction left unmatched.

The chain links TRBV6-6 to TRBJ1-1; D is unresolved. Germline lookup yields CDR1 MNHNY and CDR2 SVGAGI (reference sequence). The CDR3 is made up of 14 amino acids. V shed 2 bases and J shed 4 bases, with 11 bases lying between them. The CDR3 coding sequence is TGTGCCAGCAGTTACGCCTTGTTAGGCACTGAAGCTTTCTTT. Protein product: CASSYALLGTEAFF.

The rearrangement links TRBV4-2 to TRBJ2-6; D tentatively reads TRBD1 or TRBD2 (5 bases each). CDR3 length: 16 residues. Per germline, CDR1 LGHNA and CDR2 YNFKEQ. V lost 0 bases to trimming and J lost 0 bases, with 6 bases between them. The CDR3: CASSQEGTSGANVLTF. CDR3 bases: TGTGCCAGCAGCCAAGAAGGGACCTCTGGGGCCAACGTCCTGACTTTC.

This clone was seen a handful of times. The CDR3 protein is CASSSAGRSYNEQFF. In nucleotides, the CDR3 is TGTGCCAGCAGCTCCGCCGGGAGGTCCTACAATGAGCAGTTCTTC. The chain uses TRBV5-6 and TRBJ2-1, with TRBD2 matching over 7 bases. V dropped 3 bases and J dropped 1; count of bases not matched to a gene: 4. The CDR3 spans 15 residues. Germline V CDR1 and CDR2: SGHDT, YYEEEE. The whole variable domain, remainder taken from reference TRBV5-6 and TRBJ2-1, is DAGVTQSPTHLIKTRGQQVTLRCSPKSGHDTVSWYQQALGQGPQFIFQYYEEEERQRGNFPDRFSGHQFPNYSSELNVNALLLGDSALYLCASSSAGRSYNEQFFGPGTRLTVL.

CDR3 residues: CASSALTGWNTEAFF. Here the CDR3 DNA reads TGTGCCAGCAGCGCATTGACAGGGTGGAACACTGAAGCTTTCTTT. The genes are TRBV7-2 and TRBJ1-1; 7 positions agree with TRBD1. The CDR3 length is 15 residues. Germline-derived CDR1 and CDR2 are SGHTA and FQGNSA. V shed 5 bases, J shed 1 base, and the junction held 7 bases outside the gene matches.

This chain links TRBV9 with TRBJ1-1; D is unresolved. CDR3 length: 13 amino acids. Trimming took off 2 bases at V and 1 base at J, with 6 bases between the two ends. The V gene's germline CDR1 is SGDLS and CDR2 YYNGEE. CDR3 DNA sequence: TGTGCCAGCAGCGTTTTCCCGAACACTGAAGCTTTCTTT. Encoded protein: CASSVFPNTEAFF. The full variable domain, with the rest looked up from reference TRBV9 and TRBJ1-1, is DSGVTQTPKHLITATGQRVTLRCSPRSGDLSVYWYQQSLDQGLQFLIQYYNGEERAKGNILERFSAQQFPDLHSELNLSSLELGDSALYFCASSVFPNTEAFFGQGTRLTVV.

The CDR3 reads CASSLGPRDTEAFF. The CDR3 region has the DNA TGTGCCAGCAGCTTGGGTCCTAGGGACACTGAAGCTTTCTTT. The rearrangement joins TRBV4-2 to TRBJ1-1; D gene uncertain. V shed 5 bases and J shed 3 bases, with 13 bases lying between them. CDR3 length: 14 amino acids. Germline V gene lookup returns CDR1 LGHNA and CDR2 YNFKEQ.

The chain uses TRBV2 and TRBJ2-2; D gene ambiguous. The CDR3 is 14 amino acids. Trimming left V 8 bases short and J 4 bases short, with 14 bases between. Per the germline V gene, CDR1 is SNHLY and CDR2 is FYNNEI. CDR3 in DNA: TGTGCCAGCCTAGGGAACCGTATCACCGGGGAGCTGTTTTTT. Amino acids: CASLGNRITGELFF.

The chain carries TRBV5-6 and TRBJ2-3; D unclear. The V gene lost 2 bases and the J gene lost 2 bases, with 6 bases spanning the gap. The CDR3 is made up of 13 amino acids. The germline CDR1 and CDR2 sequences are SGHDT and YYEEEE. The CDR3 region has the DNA TGTGCCAGCAGCTTTCGGTACACAGATACGCAGTATTTT. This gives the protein CASSFRYTDTQYF. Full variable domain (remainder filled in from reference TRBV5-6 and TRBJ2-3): DAGVTQSPTHLIKTRGQQVTLRCSPKSGHDTVSWYQQALGQGPQFIFQYYEEEERQRGNFPDRFSGHQFPNYSSELNVNALLLGDSALYLCASSFRYTDTQYFGPGTRLTVL.

The CDR3 region is CASSPGTTDTQYF. The CDR3 DNA is TGTGCCAGCAGCCCAGGAACCACAGATACGCAGTATTTT. J is TRBJ2-3 and V is TRBV11-2; no reliable D call. The CDR3 contains 13 residues. V lost 5 bases and J lost 2, with 8 bases in between. CDR1 SGHAT and CDR2 FQNNGV come from the germline V gene.

CDR3 region: CASRATSGREQYF. CDR3 coding DNA: TGTGCCAGCAGAGCTACTAGCGGGCGCGAGCAGTACTTC. The rearrangement joins TRBV6-6 to TRBJ2-7, with TRBD2 matching 9 bases. The V segment lost 6 bases and the J segment 6 bases; nucleotides outside the gene matches: 6. Per germline, CDR1 MNHNY and CDR2 SVGAGI (reference sequence). This CDR3 region has 13 residues.

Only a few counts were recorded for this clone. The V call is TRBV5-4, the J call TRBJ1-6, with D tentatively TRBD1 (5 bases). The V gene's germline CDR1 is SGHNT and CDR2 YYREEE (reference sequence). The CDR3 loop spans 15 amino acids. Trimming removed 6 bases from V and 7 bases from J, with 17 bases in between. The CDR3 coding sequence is TGTGCCAGCAACTCCCGCACGGGGACCAATTCACCCCTCCACTTT. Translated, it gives CASNSRTGTNSPLHF.

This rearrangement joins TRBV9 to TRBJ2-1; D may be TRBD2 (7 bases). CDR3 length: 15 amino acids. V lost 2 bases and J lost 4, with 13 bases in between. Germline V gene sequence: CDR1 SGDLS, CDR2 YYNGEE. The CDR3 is CASSVSGGVYNEQFF. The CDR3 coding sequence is TGTGCCAGCAGCGTCTCGGGGGGCGTATACAATGAGCAGTTCTTC.

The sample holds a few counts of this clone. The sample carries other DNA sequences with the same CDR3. The CDR3 here is CASSLDRQETQYF. Written as DNA, the CDR3 is TGTGCCAGCAGCTTAGACCGCCAAGAGACCCAGTACTTC. The V and J genes are TRBV7-8 and TRBJ2-5; no reliable D call. Germline V CDR1 and CDR2: SGHVS, FQNEAQ. The CDR3 is made up of 13 amino acids. V shed 1 base and J shed 1 base, with 4 bases lying between them.

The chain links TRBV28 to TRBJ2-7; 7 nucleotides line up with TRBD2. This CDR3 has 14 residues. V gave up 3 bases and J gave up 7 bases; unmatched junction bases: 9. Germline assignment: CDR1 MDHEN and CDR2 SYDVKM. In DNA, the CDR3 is TGTGCCAGCAGTTTTCTCGGGGAGGGCGGGGAGCAGTACGTC. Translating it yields CASSFLGEGGEQYV.

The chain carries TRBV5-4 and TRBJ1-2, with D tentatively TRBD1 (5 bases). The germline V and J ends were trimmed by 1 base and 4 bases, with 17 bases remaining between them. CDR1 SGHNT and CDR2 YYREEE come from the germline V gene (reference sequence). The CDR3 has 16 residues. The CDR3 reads CASSLTKGLGFYGYTF. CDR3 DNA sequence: TGTGCCAGCAGCTTGACTAAGGGACTGGGGTTCTATGGCTACACCTTC.

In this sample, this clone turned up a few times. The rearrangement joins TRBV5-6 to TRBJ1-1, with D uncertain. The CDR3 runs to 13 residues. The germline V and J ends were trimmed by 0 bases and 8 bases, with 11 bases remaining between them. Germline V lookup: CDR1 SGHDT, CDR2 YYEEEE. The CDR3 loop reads CASSLVSLGEAFF. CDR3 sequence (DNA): TGTGCCAGCAGCTTGGTATCTCTGGGCGAAGCTTTCTTT.

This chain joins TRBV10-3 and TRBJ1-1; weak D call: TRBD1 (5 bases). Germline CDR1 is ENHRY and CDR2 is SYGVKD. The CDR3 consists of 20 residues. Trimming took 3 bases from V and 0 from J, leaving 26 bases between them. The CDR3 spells CAISDQGGAKSSPLNTEAFF. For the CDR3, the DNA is TGTGCCATCAGTGATCAAGGTGGGGCAAAATCTTCCCCCTTGAACACTGAAGCTTTCTTT.

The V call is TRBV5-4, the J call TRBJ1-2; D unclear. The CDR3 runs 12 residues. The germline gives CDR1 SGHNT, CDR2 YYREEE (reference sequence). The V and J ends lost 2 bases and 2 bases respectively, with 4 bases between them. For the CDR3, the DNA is TGTGCCAGCAGCTTAGGGAACTATGGCTACACCTTC. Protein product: CASSLGNYGYTF.

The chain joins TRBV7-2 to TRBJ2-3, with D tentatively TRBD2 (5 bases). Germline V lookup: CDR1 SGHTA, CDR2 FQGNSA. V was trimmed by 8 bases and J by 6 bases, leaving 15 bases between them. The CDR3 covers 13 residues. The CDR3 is CASRSTSFDTQYF. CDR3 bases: TGTGCCAGCCGGTCTACTAGTTTTGATACGCAGTATTTT. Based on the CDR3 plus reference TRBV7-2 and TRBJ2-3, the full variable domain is GAGVSQSPSNKVTEKGKDVELRCDPISGHTALYWYRQSLGQGLEFLIYFQGNSAPDKSGLPSDRFSAERTGGSVSTLTIQRTQQEDSAVYLCASRSTSFDTQYFGPGTRLTVL.

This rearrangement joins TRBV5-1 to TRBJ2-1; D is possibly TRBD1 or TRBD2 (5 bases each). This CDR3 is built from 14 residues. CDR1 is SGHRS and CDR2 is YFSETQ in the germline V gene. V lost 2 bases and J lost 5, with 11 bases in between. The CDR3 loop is CASSFTGTNNEQFF. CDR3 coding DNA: TGCGCCAGCAGCTTTACCGGGACCAACAATGAGCAGTTCTTC.